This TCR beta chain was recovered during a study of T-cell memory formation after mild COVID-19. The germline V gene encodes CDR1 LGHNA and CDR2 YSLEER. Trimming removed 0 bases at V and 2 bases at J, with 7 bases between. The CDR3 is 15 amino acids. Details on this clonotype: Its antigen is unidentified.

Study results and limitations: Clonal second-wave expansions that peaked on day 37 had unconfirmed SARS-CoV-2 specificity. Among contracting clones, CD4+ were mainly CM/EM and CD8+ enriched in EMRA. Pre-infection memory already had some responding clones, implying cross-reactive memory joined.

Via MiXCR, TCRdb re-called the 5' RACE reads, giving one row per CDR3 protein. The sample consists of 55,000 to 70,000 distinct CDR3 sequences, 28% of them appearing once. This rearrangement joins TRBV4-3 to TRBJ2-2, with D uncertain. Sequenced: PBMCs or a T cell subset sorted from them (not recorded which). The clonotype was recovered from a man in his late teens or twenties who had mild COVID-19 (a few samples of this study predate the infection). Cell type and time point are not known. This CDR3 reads CASSQDFSNTGELFF. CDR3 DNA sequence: TGCGCCAGCAGCCAAGATTTCAGTAACACCGGGGAGCTGTTTTTT.